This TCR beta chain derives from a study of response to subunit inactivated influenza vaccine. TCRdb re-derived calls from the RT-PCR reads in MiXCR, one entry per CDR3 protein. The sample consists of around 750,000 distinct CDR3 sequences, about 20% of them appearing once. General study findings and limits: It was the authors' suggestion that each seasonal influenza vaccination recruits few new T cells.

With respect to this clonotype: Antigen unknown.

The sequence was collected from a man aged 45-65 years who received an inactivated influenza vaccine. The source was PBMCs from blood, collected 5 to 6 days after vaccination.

The CDR3 DNA reads TGCAGCGCTAGGACAGGGGAAGGCAATGAGCAGTTCTTC. Amino acids: CSARTGEGNEQFF. The rearrangement joins TRBV29-1 to TRBJ2-1, with TRBD1 matching over 9 bases. The germline V gene encodes CDR1 SQVTM and CDR2 ANQGSEA. This CDR3 is built from 13 residues. After removal of 7 bases from V and 6 bases from J, the junction contained 7 bases not matched to a gene.